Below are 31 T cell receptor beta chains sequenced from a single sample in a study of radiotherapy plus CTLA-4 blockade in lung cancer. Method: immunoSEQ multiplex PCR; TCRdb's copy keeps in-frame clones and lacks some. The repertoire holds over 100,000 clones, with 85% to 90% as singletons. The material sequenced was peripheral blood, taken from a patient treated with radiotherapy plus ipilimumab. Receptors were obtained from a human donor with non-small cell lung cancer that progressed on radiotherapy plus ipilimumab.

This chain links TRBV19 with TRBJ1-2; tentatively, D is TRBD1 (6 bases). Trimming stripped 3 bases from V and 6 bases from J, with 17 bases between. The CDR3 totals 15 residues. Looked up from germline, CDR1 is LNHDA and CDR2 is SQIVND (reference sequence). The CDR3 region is CASSIRPGGGDGYTF. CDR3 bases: TGTGCCAGTAGTATTAGGCCGGGGGGCGGCGATGGCTACACCTTC.

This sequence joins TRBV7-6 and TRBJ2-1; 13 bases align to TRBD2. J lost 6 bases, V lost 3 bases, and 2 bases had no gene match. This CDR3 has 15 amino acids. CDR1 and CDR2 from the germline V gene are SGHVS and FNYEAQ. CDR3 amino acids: CASSFWTSGSNEQFF. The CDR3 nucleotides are TGTGCCAGCAGCTTCTGGACTAGCGGGAGCAATGAGCAGTTCTTC.

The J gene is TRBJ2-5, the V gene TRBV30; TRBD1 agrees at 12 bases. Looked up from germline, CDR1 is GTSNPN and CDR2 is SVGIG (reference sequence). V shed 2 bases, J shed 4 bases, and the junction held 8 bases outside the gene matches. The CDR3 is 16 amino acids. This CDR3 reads CAWSLGQGAIGETQYF. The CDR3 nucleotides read TGTGCCTGGAGTTTGGGACAGGGGGCGATCGGAGAGACCCAGTACTTC. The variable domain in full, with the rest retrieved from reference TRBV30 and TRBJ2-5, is SQTIHQWPATLVQPVGSPLSLECTVEGTSNPNLYWYRQAAGRGLQLLFYSVGIGQISSEVPQNLSASRPQDRQFILSSKKLLLSDSGFYLCAWSLGQGAIGETQYFGPGTRLLVL.

The CDR3 DNA follows: TGTGCCAGCAGCTTAGCTGCAGACACTAACTACGAGCAGTACTTC. It is translated as CASSLAADTNYEQYF. The chain is built from TRBV7-8 and TRBJ2-7; the D is unclear. The V gene's germline CDR1 is SGHVS and CDR2 FQNEAQ. CDR3 length: 15 residues. Trimming took off 0 bases at V and 3 bases at J, with 12 bases between the two ends.

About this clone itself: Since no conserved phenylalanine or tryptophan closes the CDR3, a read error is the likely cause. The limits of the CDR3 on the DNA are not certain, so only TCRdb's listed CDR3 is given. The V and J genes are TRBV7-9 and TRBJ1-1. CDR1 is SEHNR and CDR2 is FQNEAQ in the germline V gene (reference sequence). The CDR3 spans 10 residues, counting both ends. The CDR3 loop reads CASSSSVPRI.

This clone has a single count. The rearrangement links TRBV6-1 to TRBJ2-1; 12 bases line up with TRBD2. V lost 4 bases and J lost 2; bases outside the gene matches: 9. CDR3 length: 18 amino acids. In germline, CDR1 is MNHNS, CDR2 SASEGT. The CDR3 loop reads CASSGGLAGPLTYNEQFF. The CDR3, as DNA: TGTGCCAGCAGTGGCGGACTAGCGGGACCACTCACCTACAATGAGCAGTTCTTC.

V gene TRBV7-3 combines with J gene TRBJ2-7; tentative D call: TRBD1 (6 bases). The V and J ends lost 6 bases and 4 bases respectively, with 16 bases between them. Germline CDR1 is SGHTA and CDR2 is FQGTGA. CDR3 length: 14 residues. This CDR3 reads CASSPNQDSYEQYF. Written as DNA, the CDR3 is TGTGCCAGCAGTCCGAACCAGGACAGTTACGAGCAGTACTTC.

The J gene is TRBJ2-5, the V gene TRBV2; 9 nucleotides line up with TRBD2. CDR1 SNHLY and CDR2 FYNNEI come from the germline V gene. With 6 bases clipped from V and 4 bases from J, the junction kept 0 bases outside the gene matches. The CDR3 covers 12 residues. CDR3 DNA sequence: TGTGCCAGCAGACTAGCGGGAGAGACCCAGTACTTC. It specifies CASRLAGETQYF.

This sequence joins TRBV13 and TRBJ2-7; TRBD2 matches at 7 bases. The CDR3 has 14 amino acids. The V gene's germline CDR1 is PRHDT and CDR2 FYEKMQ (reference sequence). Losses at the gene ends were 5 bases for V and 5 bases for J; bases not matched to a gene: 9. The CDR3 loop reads CASSQAGMIHEQYF. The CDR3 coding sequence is TGTGCCAGCAGCCAAGCGGGAATGATCCACGAGCAGTACTTC.

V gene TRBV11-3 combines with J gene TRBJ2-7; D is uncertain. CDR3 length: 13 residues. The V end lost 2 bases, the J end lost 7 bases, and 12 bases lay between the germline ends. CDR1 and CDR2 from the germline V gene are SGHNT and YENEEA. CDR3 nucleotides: TGTGCCAGCAGCTTACGATCGGGTCGGGAGCAGTACTTC. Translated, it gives CASSLRSGREQYF.

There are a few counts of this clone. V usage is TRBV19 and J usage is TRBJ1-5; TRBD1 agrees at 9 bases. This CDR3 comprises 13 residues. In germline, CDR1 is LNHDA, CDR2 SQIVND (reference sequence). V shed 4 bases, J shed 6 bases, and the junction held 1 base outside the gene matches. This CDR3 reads CASSRDRVQPQHF. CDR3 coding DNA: TGTGCCAGTAGTAGGGACAGGGTTCAGCCCCAGCATTTT.

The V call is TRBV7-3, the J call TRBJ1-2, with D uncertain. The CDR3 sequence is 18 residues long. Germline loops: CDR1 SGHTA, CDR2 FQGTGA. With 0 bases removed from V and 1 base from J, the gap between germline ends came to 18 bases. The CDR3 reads CASSLTARTAGNNYGYTF. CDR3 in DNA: TGTGCCAGCAGCTTAACAGCTCGGACCGCCGGGAATAACTATGGCTACACCTTC.

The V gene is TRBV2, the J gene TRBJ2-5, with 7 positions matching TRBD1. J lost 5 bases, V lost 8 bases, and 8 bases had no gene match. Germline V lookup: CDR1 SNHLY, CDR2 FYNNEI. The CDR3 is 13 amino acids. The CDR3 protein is CASGDRAAETQYF. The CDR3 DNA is TGTGCCAGCGGCGACAGGGCCGCGGAGACCCAGTACTTC.

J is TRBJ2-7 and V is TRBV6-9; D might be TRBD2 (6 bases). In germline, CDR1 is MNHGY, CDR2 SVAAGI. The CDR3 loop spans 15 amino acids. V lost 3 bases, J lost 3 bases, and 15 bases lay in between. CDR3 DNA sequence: TGTGCCAGCAGTTACTCATCGGGACTTCTCTACGAGCAGTACTTC. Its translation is CASSYSSGLLYEQYF.

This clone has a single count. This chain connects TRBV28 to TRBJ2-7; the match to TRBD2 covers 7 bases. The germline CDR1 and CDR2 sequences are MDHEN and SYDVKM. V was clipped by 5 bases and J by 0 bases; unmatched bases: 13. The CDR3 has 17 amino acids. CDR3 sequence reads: CASSPPGAGVNSYEQYF. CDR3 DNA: TGTGCCAGCAGTCCCCCCGGGGCGGGGGTTAACTCCTACGAGCAGTACTTC. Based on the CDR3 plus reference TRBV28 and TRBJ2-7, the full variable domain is DVKVTQSSRYLVKRTGEKVFLECVQDMDHENMFWYRQDPGLGLRLIYFSYDVKMKEKGDIPEGYSVSREKKERFSLILESASTNQTSMYLCASSPPGAGVNSYEQYFGPGTRLTVT.

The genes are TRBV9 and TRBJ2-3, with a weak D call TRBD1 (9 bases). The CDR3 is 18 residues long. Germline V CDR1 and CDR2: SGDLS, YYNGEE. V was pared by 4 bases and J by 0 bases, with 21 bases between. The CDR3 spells CASSKRGTQGASTDTQYF. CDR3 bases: TGTGCCAGCAGCAAGCGGGGGACACAGGGGGCGAGCACAGATACGCAGTATTTT.

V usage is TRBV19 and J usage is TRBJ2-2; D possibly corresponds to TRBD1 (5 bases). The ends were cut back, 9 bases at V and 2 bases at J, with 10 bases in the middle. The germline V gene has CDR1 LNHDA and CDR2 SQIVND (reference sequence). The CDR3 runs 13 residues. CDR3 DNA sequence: TGTGCCAGCATCGACAGAAACACCGGGGAGCTGTTTTTT. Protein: CASIDRNTGELFF. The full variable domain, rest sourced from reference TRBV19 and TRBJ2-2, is DGGITQSPKYLFRKEGQNVTLSCEQNLNHDAMYWYRQDPGQGLRLIYYSQIVNDFQKGDIAEGYSVSREKKESFPLTVTSAQKNPTAFYLCASIDRNTGELFFGEGSRLTVL.

Written as DNA, the CDR3 is TGTGCCATCAGTGGGATGGGGAACACAGATACGCAGTATTTT. This translates into CAISGMGNTDTQYF. This chain joins TRBV10-3 and TRBJ2-3, with no clear D. CDR3 length: 14 residues. V dropped 4 bases and J dropped 2 bases, with 10 bases sitting between them. Looked up from germline, CDR1 is ENHRY and CDR2 is SYGVKD.

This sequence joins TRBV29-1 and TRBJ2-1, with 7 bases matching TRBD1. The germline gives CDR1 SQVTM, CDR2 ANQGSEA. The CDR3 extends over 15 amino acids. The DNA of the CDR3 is TGCTCGTATTTGGAGTCCAGGGGGATCTACAATGAGCAGTTCTTC. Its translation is CSYLESRGIYNEQFF.

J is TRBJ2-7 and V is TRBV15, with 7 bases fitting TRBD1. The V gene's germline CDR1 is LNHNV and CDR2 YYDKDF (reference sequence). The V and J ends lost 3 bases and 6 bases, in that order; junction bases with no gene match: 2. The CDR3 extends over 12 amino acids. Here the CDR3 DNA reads TGTGCCACCAGCAGGGACAGGATCGAGCAGTACTTC. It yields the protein CATSRDRIEQYF.

The DNA of the CDR3 is TGCGCCAGCAGCTTGAGGTTGGCAGACAACTATGGCTACACCTTC. Residues: CASSLRLADNYGYTF. The chain uses TRBV5-1 and TRBJ1-2; no clear D. V was shortened by 1 base and J by 2 bases, with 12 bases between the two germline ends. CDR1 and CDR2 (germline): SGHRS, YFSETQ. This CDR3 comprises 15 residues.

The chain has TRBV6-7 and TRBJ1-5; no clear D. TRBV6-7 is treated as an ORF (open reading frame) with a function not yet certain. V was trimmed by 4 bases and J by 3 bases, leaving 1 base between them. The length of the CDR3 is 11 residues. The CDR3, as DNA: TGTGCCAGCAGTTCCAATCAGCCCCAGCATTTT. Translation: CASSSNQPQHF.

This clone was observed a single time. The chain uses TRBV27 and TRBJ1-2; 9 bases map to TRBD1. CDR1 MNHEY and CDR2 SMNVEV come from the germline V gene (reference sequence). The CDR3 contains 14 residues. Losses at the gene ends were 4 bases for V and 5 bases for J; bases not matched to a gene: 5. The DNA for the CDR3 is TGTGCCAGCAGTTCTTTCGGGACAGGGTATGGCTACACCTTC. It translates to CASSSFGTGYGYTF.

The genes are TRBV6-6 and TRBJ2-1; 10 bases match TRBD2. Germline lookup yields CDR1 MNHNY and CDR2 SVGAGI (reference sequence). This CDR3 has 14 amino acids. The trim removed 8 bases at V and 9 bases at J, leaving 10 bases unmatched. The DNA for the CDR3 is TGTGCCAGCGGGTTGGCTAGCGGGAGTAGTGAGCAGTTCTTC. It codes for CASGLASGSSEQFF.

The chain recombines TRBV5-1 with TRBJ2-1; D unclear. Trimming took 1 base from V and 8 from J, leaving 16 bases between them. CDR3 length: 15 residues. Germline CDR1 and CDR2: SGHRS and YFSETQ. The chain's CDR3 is CASSLFNSGWDEQFF. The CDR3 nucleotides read TGCGCCAGCAGCTTGTTTAACTCCGGATGGGATGAGCAGTTCTTC.

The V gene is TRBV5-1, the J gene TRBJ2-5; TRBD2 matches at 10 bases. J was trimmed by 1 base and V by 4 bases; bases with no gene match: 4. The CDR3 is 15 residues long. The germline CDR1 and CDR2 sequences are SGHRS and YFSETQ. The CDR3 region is CASSPGLASQETQYF. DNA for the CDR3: TGCGCCAGCAGCCCGGGACTAGCGAGCCAAGAGACCCAGTACTTC.

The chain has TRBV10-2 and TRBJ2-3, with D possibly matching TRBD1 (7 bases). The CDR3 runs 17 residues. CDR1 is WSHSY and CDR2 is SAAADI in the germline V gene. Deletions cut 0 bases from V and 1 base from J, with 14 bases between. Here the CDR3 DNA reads TGCGCCAGCAGTGAGTCGGGTGCAGGGGGGCGCACAGATACGCAGTATTTT. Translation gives CASSESGAGGRTDTQYF.

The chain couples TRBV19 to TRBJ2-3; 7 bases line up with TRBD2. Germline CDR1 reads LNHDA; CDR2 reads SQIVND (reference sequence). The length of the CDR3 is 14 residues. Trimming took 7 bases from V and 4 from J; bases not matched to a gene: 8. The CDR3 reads CASKDRREPDTQYF. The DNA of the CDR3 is TGTGCCAGTAAGGATCGGCGGGAGCCAGATACGCAGTATTTT.

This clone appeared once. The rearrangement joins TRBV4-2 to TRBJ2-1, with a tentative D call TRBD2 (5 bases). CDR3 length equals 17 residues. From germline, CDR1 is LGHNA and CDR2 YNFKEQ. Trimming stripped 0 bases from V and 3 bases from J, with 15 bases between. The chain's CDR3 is CASSQDLRATNYNEQFF. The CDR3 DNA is TGTGCCAGCAGCCAAGATTTGAGGGCGACGAACTACAATGAGCAGTTCTTC.

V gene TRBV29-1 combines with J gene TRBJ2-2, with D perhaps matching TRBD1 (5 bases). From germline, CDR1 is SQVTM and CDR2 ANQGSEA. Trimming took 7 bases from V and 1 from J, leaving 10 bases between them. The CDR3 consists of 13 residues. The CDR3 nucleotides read TGCAGCGCCGACACAGGGAACACCGGGGAGCTGTTTTTT. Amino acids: CSADTGNTGELFF.

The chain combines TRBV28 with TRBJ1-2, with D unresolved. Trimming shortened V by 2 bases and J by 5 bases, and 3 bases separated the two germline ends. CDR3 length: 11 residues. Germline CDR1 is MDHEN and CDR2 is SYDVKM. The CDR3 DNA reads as TGTGCCAGCAGTTTACAGTATGGCTACACCTTC. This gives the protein CASSLQYGYTF.